The rows below give T cell receptor beta chains drawn from one sample of a study of T cells in Graves' hyperthyroidism and ophthalmopathy. From the multiplex PCR reads, TCRdb called clonotypes with MiXCR, one entry per CDR3 protein. The sample has roughly 650,000 distinct CDR3 sequences, approximately 15% seen once. Sequenced input: blood. The receptors shown here come from a woman between 40 and 55 years old with Graves' ophthalmopathy. Both conserved end residues are part of each CDR3. The order of the fields is CDR3 DNA, CDR3 protein, D gene, clone size, J gene, V gene. The D gene is left open where the match is weak. Not all rows give a size; the values are once, few, many and, for expanded clones, a class.

DNA: TGCAGTGCTAGCAGACAGGGGGCTGGAAACACCATATATTTT
CDR3: CSASRQGAGNTIYF
D: TRBD1
size: few
J: TRBJ1-3
V: TRBV20-1

DNA: TGTGCCAGCGTAAGGGACAGAACCGAGACCCAGTACTTC
CDR3: CASVRDRTETQYF
D: TRBD1
size: .
J: TRBJ2-5
V: TRBV7-2

DNA: TGCAGTGCTAGAGGGGGGACAGGGGGCACTGAAGCTTTCTTT
CDR3: CSARGGTGGTEAFF
D: TRBD1
size: many
J: TRBJ1-1
V: TRBV20-1

DNA: TGTGCCAGCAGAACGACAGGAAAGGGGGAGACCCAGTACTTC
CDR3: CASRTTGKGETQYF
D: .
size: few
J: TRBJ2-5
V: TRBV7-9

DNA: TGTGCCAGCAGCTCCCGGACAGAAGAGACCCAGTACTTC
CDR3: CASSSRTEETQYF
D: .
size: few
J: TRBJ2-5
V: TRBV7-6

DNA: TGTGCCAGCAGTAAAACAGGGGGGTCATACAATGAGCAGTTCTTC
CDR3: CASSKTGGSYNEQFF
D: TRBD1
size: many
J: TRBJ2-1
V: TRBV6-1

DNA: TGCAGTGGCACGCTAGATCCCCAAGAGACCCAGTACTTC
CDR3: CSGTLDPQETQYF
D: .
size: few
J: TRBJ2-5
V: TRBV20-1

DNA: TGTGCCTGGAGCCAGGGTCCTAATCAGCCCCAGCATTTT
CDR3: CAWSQGPNQPQHF
D: .
size: many
J: TRBJ1-5
V: TRBV30

DNA: TGTGCCAGCAGCTTAAACCGGGAGTATGAGCAGTTCTTC
CDR3: CASSLNREYEQFF
D: .
size: many
J: TRBJ2-1
V: TRBV7-3

DNA: TGTGCCAGCAGCACTAGCGGGAGAGAGACCCAGTACTTC
CDR3: CASSTSGRETQYF
D: TRBD2
size: .
J: TRBJ2-5
V: TRBV2

DNA: TGTGCCAGCAGTCCGCACTCAGTCTACGAGCAGTACTTC
CDR3: CASSPHSVYEQYF
D: .
size: .
J: TRBJ2-7
V: TRBV28

DNA: TGTGCCTGGACTCCCCTGCAAGGGAGCTCCTACAATGAGCAGTTCTTC
CDR3: CAWTPLQGSSYNEQFF
D: .
size: many
J: TRBJ2-1
V: TRBV30

DNA: TGTGCCAGCAGTTGGACAGGACGCGCGGACACTGAAGCTTTCTTT
CDR3: CASSWTGRADTEAFF
D: TRBD1
size: many
J: TRBJ1-1
V: TRBV12-3/TRBV12-4

DNA: TGCAGTGCTACCGGGACAGGGGGCCTGAACACTGAAGCTTTCTTT
CDR3: CSATGTGGLNTEAFF
D: TRBD1
size: .
J: TRBJ1-1
V: TRBV20-1

DNA: TGTGCCAGCAGCCCTTTGGGGAGGACCTACGAGCAGTACTTC
CDR3: CASSPLGRTYEQYF
D: .
size: .
J: TRBJ2-7
V: TRBV4-2

DNA: TGTGCCAGCAGTTTCGGTAGCGGGGGGCGATACGAGCAGTACTTC
CDR3: CASSFGSGGRYEQYF
D: TRBD2
size: .
J: TRBJ2-7
V: TRBV7-8

DNA: TGTGCCAGCAGTTTGAATGGGGGAGGCGTCACTGAAGCTTTCTTT
CDR3: CASSLNGGGVTEAFF
D: .
size: .
J: TRBJ1-1
V: TRBV27

DNA: TGTGCCAGAAAACAGGGGACCACAGATACGCAGTATTTT
CDR3: CARKQGTTDTQYF
D: TRBD1
size: many
J: TRBJ2-3
V: TRBV2

DNA: TGCGCCAGCAGCTTGGGGATCACCGGGGAGCTGTTTTTT
CDR3: CASSLGITGELFF
D: .
size: many
J: TRBJ2-2
V: TRBV5-1